This TCR beta chain was recovered during a study of shared clonotypes between healthy human individuals. Both subsets, CD45RA+ naive and CD45RA-negative memory, were split from the CD4+ cells. In replicate PCRs of sorted subsets, approximately 190 ng DNA, tens of thousands of T cell genomes, was used. TCRdb's copy holds only in-frame clones and misses some; the assay was immunoSEQ multiplex PCR. The repertoire holds 850,000 to 1,100,000 clones, with around 77% as singletons. The CDR3 runs 15 residues. Germline lookup yields CDR1 SGHTA and CDR2 FQGNSA. V lost 1 base and J lost 1, with 9 bases in between. In this sample, this clone turned up a few times.

The chain couples TRBV7-2 to TRBJ2-3; no definite D call. The receptor comes from a man aged 18 to 35 in good health. Some clones in this sample may be carry-over from other donors' samples. Sequencing was performed on memory CD4+ T cells from PBMCs. Subset: CD45RA-negative fraction. The CDR3, as DNA: TGTGCCAGCAGCTTAGTTTCTGGGGGCACAGATACGCAGTATTTT. Amino acids: CASSLVSGGTDTQYF.